Listed below are T cell receptor beta chains from one sample, sequenced in a study of CD8 T cells in Susac syndrome. Each CDR3 protein gets one entry after TCRdb re-called the immunoSEQ multiplex PCR reads with MiXCR. The data contain around 200,000 distinct CDR3 sequences, 95% of them seen just once; the ten biggest clones take up approximately 0.08%. Sequencing input: CD4+ T cells from PBMCs. The receptors stem from a human donor with multiple sclerosis. CDR3s include the opening cysteine and the closing phenylalanine or tryptophan. A D gene is named only where the DNA matches it firmly. Some rows have no size entry. The others give once, few or many, or a class for an expanded clone.

size	D	V	J	DNA	CDR3
.	.	TRBV7-9	TRBJ1-1	TGTGCCAGCAGCTTAGCGGGCAGTTATGCTTTCTTT	CASSLAGSYAFF
.	.	TRBV15	TRBJ1-2	TGTGCCACCAGCAGAGATTTGCCGGGCAGAACTAACTATGGCTACACCTTC	CATSRDLPGRTNYGYTF
.	.	TRBV7-2	TRBJ1-6	TGTGCCAGCAGCTTAGTCCCAGTTACGAATTCACCCCTCCACTTT	CASSLVPVTNSPLHF
.	TRBD1	TRBV7-9	TRBJ1-5	TGTGCCAGCAGCTTAGCAGGGGGCGCGGAGCCCCAGCATTTT	CASSLAGGAEPQHF
.	.	TRBV9	TRBJ2-1	TGTGCCAGCAGCGTAGCCAGCTCCTACAATGAGCAGTTCTTC	CASSVASSYNEQFF
.	TRBD1	TRBV9	TRBJ2-5	TGTGCCAGCAGCCCGCGACAGGGCCCGGGGGAGACCCAGTACTTC	CASSPRQGPGETQYF
.	.	TRBV30	TRBJ2-1	TGTGCCTGGACCCCGGAGGTACTTCCCTACAATGAGCAGTTCTTC	CAWTPEVLPYNEQFF
.	.	TRBV6-2/TRBV6-3	TRBJ2-1	TGTGCCAGCAGTTACTCCAACGCCGGCGAGCAGTTCTTC	CASSYSNAGEQFF
.	.	TRBV3-1	TRBJ1-2	TGTGCCAGCAGCCAAGATACTGGGAACTATGGCTACACCTTC	CASSQDTGNYGYTF
.	.	TRBV3-1	TRBJ1-5	TGTGCCAGCAGCCAAGCACTTGCCGGGCAGCCCCAGCATTTT	CASSQALAGQPQHF
.	.	TRBV12-3/TRBV12-4	TRBJ1-4	TGTGCCAGCAGTTTGGTTCCAAATGATAATGAAAAACTGTTTTTT	CASSLVPNDNEKLFF
.	TRBD1	TRBV20-1	TRBJ1-2	TGCAGTGCTTCCCGGGGGGCAGGGGGACTCTATGGCTACACCTTC	CSASRGAGGLYGYTF
.	TRBD1	TRBV5-4	TRBJ2-5	TGTGCCAGCAGCGCGACAGGGGGCGGGTTGGAGACCCAGTACTTC	CASSATGGGLETQYF
.	TRBD1	TRBV25-1	TRBJ2-5	TGTGCCAGCAGGACAGGGGACGGGTACCAAGAGACCCAGTACTTC	CASRTGDGYQETQYF
.	.	TRBV20-1	TRBJ2-6	TGCAGTGCTAGAGGTTCGACCGAGACTGGGGCCAACGTCCTGACTTTC	CSARGSTETGANVLTF
.	.	TRBV20-1	TRBJ1-6	TGCAGTGCTAGAGGGGCAGGAGGCAATTCACCCCTCCACTTT	CSARGAGGNSPLHF
.	.	TRBV15	TRBJ1-5	TGTGCCACCCAAAGTGGAGGCAATCAGCCCCAGCATTTT	CATQSGGNQPQHF
.	.	TRBV30	TRBJ1-2	TGTGCCTGGTCCCCCGGGACATTTTATGGCTACACCTTC	CAWSPGTFYGYTF
.	.	TRBV27	TRBJ1-5	TGTGCCAGCAGCAAAGACAGTCTTAATCAGCCCCAGCATTTT	CASSKDSLNQPQHF
.	TRBD2	TRBV12-3/TRBV12-4	TRBJ2-1	TGTGCCAGCGGGCCCCGACTAGCTACTGAGCAGTTCTTC	CASGPRLATEQFF
once	TRBD2	TRBV11-1	TRBJ2-5	TGTGCCAGCAGCTTTTGGACTAGCGGGGGGACGGACCAAGAGACCCAGTACTTC	CASSFWTSGGTDQETQYF
.	.	TRBV7-9	TRBJ2-5	TGTGCCAGCAGCCCCGTGGGACTGCAACAAGAGACCCAGTACTTC	CASSPVGLQQETQYF
.	TRBD1	TRBV6-5	TRBJ1-4	TGTGCCAGCAGTTACCGGGGACAGGGAGGAACTAATGAAAAACTGTTTTTT	CASSYRGQGGTNEKLFF
.	.	TRBV6-6	TRBJ2-5	TGTGCCAGCAGTTACGCGGAGAGGCGAGAGACCCAGTACTTC	CASSYAERRETQYF
once	TRBD1	TRBV30	TRBJ1-2	TGTGCCTGGAAAATAGCAGGGGGCTTATATGGCTACACCTTC	CAWKIAGGLYGYTF
.	.	TRBV4-2	TRBJ1-5	TGTGCCAGCAGCCAAGAAGTGGGGTTAAGCAATCAGCCCCAGCATTTT	CASSQEVGLSNQPQHF
.	.	TRBV6-2/TRBV6-3	TRBJ1-6	TGTGCCAGCAGTTACCCGGGACGGGATAATTCACCCCTCCACTTT	CASSYPGRDNSPLHF
.	.	TRBV3-1	TRBJ1-6	TGTGCCAGCAGCCAAGACCCTCAGGATAATTCACCCCTCCACTTT	CASSQDPQDNSPLHF
.	.	TRBV29-1	TRBJ1-2	TGCAGCGTTGAGGTTAACTATGGCTACACCTTC	CSVEVNYGYTF
.	.	TRBV4-2	TRBJ1-1	TGTGCCAGCAGCCCCACGACAGGGAACACTGAAGCTTTCTTT	CASSPTTGNTEAFF
.	.	TRBV7-2	TRBJ2-6	TGTGCCAGCAGCTTCCCGGGACATCCGTCCTCTGGGGCCAACGTCCTGACTTTC	CASSFPGHPSSGANVLTF
.	.	TRBV19	TRBJ1-1	TGTGCCAGTAGGGAACTCAACACTGAAGCTTTCTTT	CASRELNTEAFF
.	.	TRBV7-2	TRBJ2-5	TGTGCCAGCAGCCAGCCCACAGGGTCCCTAGGGTCCCAGTACTTC	CASSQPTGSLGSQYF